The sequence of this T cell receptor beta chain was determined in a study of graft-versus-host responses after intestinal transplantation. Background on the study: Transplant recipients had multivisceral, liver-intestinal, or isolated intestinal grafts. Recipients uniformly received anti-thymocyte globulin induction, followed by tacrolimus and steroids for about three years.

TCRdb keeps only in-frame clones here, not all; method: immunoSEQ multiplex PCR. The data contain about 130,000 clones, around nine tenths of them singletons. The ends lost 2 bases at V and 1 base at J; junction bases unmatched: 0. Germline values: CDR1 SGHRS, CDR2 YFSETQ. CDR3 length equals 14 residues. The count of this clone is one. Its antigen is undetermined. The chain links TRBV5-1 to TRBJ2-4; 7 nucleotides agree with TRBD2. The receptor comes from a human donor who received an intestinal transplant. The starting material was unstimulated CD4+ T cells sorted from spleen or lymph node cells, obtained before intestinal transplant. Here the CDR3 reads CASSFGGAKNIQYF. For the CDR3, the DNA is TGCGCCAGCAGCTTCGGGGGGGCCAAAAACATTCAGTACTTC.